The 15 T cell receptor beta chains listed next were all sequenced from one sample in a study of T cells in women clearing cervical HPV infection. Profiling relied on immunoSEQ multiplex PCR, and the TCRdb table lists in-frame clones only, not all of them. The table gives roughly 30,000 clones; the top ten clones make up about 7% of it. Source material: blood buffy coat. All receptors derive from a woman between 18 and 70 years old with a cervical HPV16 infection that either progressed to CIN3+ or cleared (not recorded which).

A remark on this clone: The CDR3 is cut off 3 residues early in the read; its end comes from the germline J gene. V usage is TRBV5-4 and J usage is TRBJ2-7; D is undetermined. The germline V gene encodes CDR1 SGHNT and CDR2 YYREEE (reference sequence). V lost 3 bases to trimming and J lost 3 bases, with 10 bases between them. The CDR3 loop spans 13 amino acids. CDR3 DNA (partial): TGTGCCAGCAGCTACATGACAAACTACGAG. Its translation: CASSYMTNYE. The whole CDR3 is CASSYMTNYEQYF.

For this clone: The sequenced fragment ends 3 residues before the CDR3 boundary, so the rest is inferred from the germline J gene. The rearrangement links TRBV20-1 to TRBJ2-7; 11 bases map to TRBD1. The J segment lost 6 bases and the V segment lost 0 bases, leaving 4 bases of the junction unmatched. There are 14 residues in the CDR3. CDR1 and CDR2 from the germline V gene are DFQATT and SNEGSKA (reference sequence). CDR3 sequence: CSARERDRGSEQYF. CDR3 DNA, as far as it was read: TGCAGTGCTAGAGAGAGGGACAGGGGGAGCGAG.

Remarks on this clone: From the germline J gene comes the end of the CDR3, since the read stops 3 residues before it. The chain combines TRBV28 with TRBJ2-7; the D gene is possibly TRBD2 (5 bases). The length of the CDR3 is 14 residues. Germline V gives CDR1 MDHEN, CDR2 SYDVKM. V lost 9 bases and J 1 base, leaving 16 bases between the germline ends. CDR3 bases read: TGTGCCAGTCAAGGGTCCGCGGGTTCCTACGAG. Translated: CASQGSAGSYE. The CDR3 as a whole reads CASQGSAGSYEQYF.

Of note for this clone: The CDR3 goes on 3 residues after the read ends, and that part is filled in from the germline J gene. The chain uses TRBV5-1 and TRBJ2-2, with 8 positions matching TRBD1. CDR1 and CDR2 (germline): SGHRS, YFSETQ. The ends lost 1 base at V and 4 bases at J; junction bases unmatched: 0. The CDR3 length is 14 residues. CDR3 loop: CASSLTGGTGELFF. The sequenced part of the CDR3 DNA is TGCGCCAGCAGCTTGACAGGGGGCACCGGGGAG.

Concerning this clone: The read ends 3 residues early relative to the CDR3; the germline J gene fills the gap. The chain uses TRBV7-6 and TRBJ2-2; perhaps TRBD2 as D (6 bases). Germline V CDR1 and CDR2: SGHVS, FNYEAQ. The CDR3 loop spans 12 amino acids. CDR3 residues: CASRGGNEKLFF. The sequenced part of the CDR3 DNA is TGTGCCAGCAGAGGCGGGAATGAAAAG.

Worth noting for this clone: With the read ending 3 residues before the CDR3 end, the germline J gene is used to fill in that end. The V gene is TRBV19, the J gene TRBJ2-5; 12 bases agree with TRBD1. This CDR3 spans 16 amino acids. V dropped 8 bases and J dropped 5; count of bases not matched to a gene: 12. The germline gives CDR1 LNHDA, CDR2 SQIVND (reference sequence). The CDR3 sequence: CASANRDRGRGETQYF. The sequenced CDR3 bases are TGTGCCAGTGCGAACCGGGACAGGGGGCGCGGGGAGACC.

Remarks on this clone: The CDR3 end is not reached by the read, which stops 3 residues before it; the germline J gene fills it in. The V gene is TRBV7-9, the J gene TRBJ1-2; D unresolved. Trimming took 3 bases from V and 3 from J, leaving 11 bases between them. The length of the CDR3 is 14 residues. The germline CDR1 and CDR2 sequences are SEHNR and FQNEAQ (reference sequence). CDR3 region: CASSFPVLHYGYTF. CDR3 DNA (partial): TGTGCCAGCAGCTTCCCGGTCCTCCACTATGGC.

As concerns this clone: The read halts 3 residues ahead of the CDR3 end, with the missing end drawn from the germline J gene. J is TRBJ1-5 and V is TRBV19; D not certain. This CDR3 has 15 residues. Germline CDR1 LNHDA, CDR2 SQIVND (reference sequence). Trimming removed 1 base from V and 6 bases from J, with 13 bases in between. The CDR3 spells CASSIVEQLSQPQHF. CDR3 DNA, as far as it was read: TGTGCCAGTAGTATAGTGGAACAGTTAAGTCAGCCC.

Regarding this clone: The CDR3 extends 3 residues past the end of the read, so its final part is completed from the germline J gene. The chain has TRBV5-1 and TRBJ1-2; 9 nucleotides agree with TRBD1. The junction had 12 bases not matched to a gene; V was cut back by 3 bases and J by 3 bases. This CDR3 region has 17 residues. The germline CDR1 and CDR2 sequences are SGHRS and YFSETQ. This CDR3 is CASSSGEGQGVYYGYTF. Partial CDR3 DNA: TGCGCCAGCAGCTCGGGTGAGGGACAGGGAGTATACTATGGC.

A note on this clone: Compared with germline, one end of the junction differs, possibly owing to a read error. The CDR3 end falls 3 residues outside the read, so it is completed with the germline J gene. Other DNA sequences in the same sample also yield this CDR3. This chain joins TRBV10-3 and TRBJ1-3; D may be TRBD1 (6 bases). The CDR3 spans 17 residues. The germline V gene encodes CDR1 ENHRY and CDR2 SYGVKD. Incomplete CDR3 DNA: TGTGCCATCAGGACGTTGACAGGAGAGATGTCTGGAAACACA. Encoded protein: CAIRTLTGEMSGNT. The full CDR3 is CAIRTLTGEMSGNTIYF.

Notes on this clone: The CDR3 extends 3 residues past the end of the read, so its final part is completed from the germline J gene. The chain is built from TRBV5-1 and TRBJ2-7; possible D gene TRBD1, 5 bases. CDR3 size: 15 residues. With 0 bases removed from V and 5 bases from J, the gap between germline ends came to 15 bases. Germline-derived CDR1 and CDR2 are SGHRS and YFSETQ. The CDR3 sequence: CASSLEGVNLDEQYF. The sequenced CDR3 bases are TGCGCCAGCAGCTTGGAAGGGGTTAATTTGGACGAG.

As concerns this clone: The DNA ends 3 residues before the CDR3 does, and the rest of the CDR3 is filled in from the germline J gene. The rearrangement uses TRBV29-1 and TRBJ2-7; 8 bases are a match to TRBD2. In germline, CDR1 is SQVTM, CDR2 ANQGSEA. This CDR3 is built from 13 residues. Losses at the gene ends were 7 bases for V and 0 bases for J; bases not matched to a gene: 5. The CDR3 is CSAESGSSYEQYF. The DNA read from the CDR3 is TGCAGCGCCGAAAGCGGGAGCTCCTACGAG.

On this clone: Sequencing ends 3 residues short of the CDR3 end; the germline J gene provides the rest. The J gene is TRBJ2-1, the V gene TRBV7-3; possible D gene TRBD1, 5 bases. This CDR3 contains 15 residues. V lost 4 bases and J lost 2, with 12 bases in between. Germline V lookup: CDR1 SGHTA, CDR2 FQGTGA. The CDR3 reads CASSSDSAPYNEQFF. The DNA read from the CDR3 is TGTGCCAGCAGCTCCGACAGCGCACCCTACAATGAG.

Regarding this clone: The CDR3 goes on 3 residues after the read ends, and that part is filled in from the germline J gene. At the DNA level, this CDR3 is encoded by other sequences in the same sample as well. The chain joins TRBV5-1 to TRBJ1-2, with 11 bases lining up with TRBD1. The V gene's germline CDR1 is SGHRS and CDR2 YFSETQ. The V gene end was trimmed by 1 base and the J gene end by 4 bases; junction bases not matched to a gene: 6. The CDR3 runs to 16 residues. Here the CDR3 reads CASSLRTGGAAYGYTF. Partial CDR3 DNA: TGCGCCAGCAGCTTGCGGACAGGGGGCGCGGCCTATGGC. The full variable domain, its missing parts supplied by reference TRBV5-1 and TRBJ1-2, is KAGVTQTPRYLIKTRGQQVTLSCSPISGHRSVSWYQQTPGQGLQFLFEYFSETQRNKGNFPGRFSGRQFSNSRSEMNVSTLELGDSALYLCASSLRTGGAAYGYTFGSGTRLTVV.

This CDR3 is CASTQAKRGDTYTF. The CDR3 DNA, read in part, is TGTGCCAGTACACAGGCTAAAAGAGGAGATACC. This chain joins TRBV19 and TRBJ1-2, with TRBD1 as a possible D gene (5 bases). The read finishes 3 residues shy of the CDR3 end, and the germline J gene is used to complete it. CDR1 is LNHDA and CDR2 is SQIVND in the germline V gene (reference sequence). The CDR3 extends over 14 amino acids.